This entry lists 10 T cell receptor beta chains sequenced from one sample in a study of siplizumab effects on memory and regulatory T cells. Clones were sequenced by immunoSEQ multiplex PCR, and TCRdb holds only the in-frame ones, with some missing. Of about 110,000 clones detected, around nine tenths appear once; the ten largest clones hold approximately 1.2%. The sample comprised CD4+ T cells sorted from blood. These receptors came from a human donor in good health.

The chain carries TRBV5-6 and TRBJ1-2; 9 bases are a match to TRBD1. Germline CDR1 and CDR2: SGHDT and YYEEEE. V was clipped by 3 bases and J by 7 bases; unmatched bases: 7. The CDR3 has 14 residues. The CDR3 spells CASSWGQGGSGYTF. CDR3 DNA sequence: TGTGCCAGCAGCTGGGGACAGGGCGGTTCTGGCTACACCTTC. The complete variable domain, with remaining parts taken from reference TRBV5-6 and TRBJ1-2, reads DAGVTQSPTHLIKTRGQQVTLRCSPKSGHDTVSWYQQALGQGPQFIFQYYEEEERQRGNFPDRFSGHQFPNYSSELNVNALLLGDSALYLCASSWGQGGSGYTFGSGTRLTVV.

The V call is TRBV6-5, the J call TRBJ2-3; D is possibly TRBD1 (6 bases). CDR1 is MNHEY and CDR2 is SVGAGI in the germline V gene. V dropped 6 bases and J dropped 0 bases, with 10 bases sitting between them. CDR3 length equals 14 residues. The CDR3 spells CASRTGFSTDTQYF. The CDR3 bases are TGTGCCAGCAGGACAGGTTTTAGCACAGATACGCAGTATTTT.

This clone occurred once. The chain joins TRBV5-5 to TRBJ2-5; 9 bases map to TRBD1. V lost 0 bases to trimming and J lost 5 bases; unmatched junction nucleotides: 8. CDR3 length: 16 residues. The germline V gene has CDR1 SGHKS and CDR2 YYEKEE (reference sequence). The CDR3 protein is CASSLEGGQGWETQYF. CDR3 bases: TGTGCCAGCAGCTTGGAGGGGGGACAGGGATGGGAGACCCAGTACTTC.

Written as DNA, the CDR3 is TGCAGCGTTGAGCAACAGCTCGGGGAGACCCAGTACTTC. Residues: CSVEQQLGETQYF. This chain uses TRBV29-1 with TRBJ2-5, with D unclear. V lost 3 bases to trimming and J lost 5 bases, with 13 bases between them. Germline V lookup: CDR1 SQVTM, CDR2 ANQGSEA. The CDR3 covers 13 residues.

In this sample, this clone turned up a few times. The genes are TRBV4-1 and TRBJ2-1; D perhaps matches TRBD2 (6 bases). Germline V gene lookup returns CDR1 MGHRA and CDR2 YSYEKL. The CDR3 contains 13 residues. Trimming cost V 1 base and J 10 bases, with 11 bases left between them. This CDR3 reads CASSQATGDEQFF. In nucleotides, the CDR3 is TGCGCCAGCAGCCAAGCTACGGGGGACGAGCAGTTCTTC.

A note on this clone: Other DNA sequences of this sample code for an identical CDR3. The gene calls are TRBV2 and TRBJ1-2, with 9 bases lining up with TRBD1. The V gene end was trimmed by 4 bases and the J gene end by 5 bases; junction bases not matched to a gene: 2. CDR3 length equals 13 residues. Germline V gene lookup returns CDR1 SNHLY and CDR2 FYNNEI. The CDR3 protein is CASSAGTGYGYTF. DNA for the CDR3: TGTGCCAGCAGTGCCGGGACAGGGTATGGCTACACCTTC.

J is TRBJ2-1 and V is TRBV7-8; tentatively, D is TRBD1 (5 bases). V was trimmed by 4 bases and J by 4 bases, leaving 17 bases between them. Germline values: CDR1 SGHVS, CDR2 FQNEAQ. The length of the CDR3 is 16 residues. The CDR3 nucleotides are TGTGCCAGCAGCTGGGGCAGGCCCCCCGAATACAATGAGCAGTTCTTC. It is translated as CASSWGRPPEYNEQFF.

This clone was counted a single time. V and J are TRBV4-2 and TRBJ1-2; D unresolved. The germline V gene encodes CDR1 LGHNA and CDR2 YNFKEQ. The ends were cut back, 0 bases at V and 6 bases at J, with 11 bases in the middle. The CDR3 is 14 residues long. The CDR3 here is CASSQETRGHGYTF. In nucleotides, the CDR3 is TGTGCCAGCAGCCAAGAAACCCGAGGCCATGGCTACACCTTC.

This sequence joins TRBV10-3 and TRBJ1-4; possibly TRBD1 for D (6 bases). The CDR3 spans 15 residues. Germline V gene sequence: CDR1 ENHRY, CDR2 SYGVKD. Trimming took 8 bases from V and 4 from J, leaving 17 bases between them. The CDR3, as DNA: TGTGCCATCTCGGGACACCGGGGGATTAATGAAAAACTGTTTTTT. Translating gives CAISGHRGINEKLFF.

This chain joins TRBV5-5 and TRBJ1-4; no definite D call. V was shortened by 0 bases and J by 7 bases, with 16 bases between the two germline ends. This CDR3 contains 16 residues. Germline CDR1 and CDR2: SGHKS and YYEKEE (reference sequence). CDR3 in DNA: TGTGCCAGCAGCTTGGTAGTGAAGGGCATGGGTGAAAAACTGTTTTTT. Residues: CASSLVVKGMGEKLFF. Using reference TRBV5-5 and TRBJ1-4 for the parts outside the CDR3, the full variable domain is DAGVTQSPTHLIKTRGQQVTLRCSPISGHKSVSWYQQVLGQGPQFIFQYYEKEERGRGNFPDRFSARQFPNYSSELNVNALLLGDSALYLCASSLVVKGMGEKLFFGSGTQLSVL.